Shown below are 14 T cell receptor beta chains from a single sample sequenced in a study of tumor-infiltrating lymphocytes in oesophageal squamous cell carcinoma. MiXCR was run by TCRdb on the PCR reads, yielding one entry per CDR3 protein. The sample yields 11,000 to 15,000 distinct CDR3 sequences, 45% to 50% seen once. Sequencing was performed on blood. These receptors all come from a male donor with esophageal squamous cell carcinoma.

The chain recombines TRBV10-2 with TRBJ1-1; 7 bases agree with TRBD1. After removal of 6 bases from V and 0 bases from J, the junction contained 4 bases not matched to a gene. CDR3 length: 14 amino acids. CDR1 is WSHSY and CDR2 is SAAADI in the germline V gene. The CDR3 sequence is CASRGQFLNTEAFF. The CDR3 DNA reads as TGCGCCAGCAGGGGACAGTTTCTGAACACTGAAGCTTTCTTT.

The chain uses TRBV13 and TRBJ2-1; TRBD2 aligns across 14 bases. With the DNA end fitting TRBJ2-5 better, the J assignment may be wrong. The CDR3 contains 15 residues. Germline CDR1 and CDR2: PRHDT and FYEKMQ (reference sequence). The CDR3 DNA reads as TGTGCCAGCAGCCGGACTAGCGGGAGGATAGAGACCCAGTACTTC. It encodes CASSRTSGRIETQYF.

CDR3 in DNA: TGTGCCAGCAGCTACCCTGAGGGATCAGGCTACGAGCAGTACTTC. It encodes CASSYPEGSGYEQYF. The chain couples TRBV7-2 to TRBJ2-3; D is perhaps TRBD2 (5 bases). The J call may be wrong; the DNA end is better matched by TRBJ2-7. Germline CDR1 and CDR2: SGHTA and FQGNSA. This CDR3 is built from 15 residues.

This clonotype showed up many times. A read error may explain this, as a much larger clone is one base away. The gene calls are TRBV10-2 and TRBJ2-7; 8 bases agree with TRBD1. There are 16 residues in the CDR3. The germline V gene has CDR1 WSHSY and CDR2 SAAADI. V gave up 5 bases and J gave up 7 bases; unmatched junction bases: 16. CDR3 sequence: CASSSPRDRSYNEQYF. The CDR3 bases are TGCGCCAGCAGTTCGCCCCGGGACAGGTCGTACAATGAGCAGTACTTC.

The table lists this clonotype with a few counts. The CDR3 DNA is TGTGCCAGCAGCTTAGTGACTAGCGGGAGATTCGCTGAGCAGTTCTTC. Amino acids: CASSLVTSGRFAEQFF. The rearrangement links TRBV7-2 to TRBJ2-1, with 12 bases lining up with TRBD2. The CDR3 is 16 amino acids. The germline V gene encodes CDR1 SGHTA and CDR2 FQGNSA. The J segment lost 9 bases and the V segment lost 1 base, leaving 7 bases of the junction unmatched. Supplemented by reference TRBV7-2 and TRBJ2-1, the full variable domain reads GAGVSQSPSNKVTEKGKDVELRCDPISGHTALYWYRQSLGQGLEFLIYFQGNSAPDKSGLPSDRFSAERTGGSVSTLTIQRTQQEDSAVYLCASSLVTSGRFAEQFFGPGTRLTVL.

A note on this clonotype: A much larger clone lies a single base off, so this may be a read error. V gene TRBV25-1 combines with J gene TRBJ2-3; 9 bases match TRBD2. The CDR3 spans 14 residues. Per germline, CDR1 MGHDK and CDR2 SYGVNS. V lost 4 bases, J lost 14 bases, and 13 bases stayed unmatched. CDR3 bases: TGTGCCAGCAGTGGGACTAGCGACACCGGGGAGCTGTATTTT. It translates to CASSGTSDTGELYF.

This clonotype was found many times. The chain employs TRBV11-1 and TRBJ1-6; D ambiguous. Trimming took off 2 bases at V and 7 bases at J, with 12 bases between the two ends. Germline V CDR1 and CDR2: SGHAT, FQDESV (reference sequence). The CDR3 extends over 15 amino acids. In DNA form, the CDR3 reads TGTGCCAGCAGCTTATTCAACGGAAGGAATTCACCCCTCCACTTT. Protein sequence: CASSLFNGRNSPLHF.

The chain uses TRBV28 and TRBJ2-4, with 9 positions matching TRBD1. With the DNA end fitting TRBJ2-5 better, the J assignment may be wrong. Germline assignment: CDR1 MDHEN and CDR2 SYDVKM. The CDR3 has 16 residues. The CDR3, as DNA: TGTGCCAGCAGTTCCTTCTCCGGGACAGGGCGGGAGACCCAGTACTTC. This translates into CASSSFSGTGRETQYF.

This clonotype was picked up many times. The chain has TRBV28 and TRBJ1-4, with TRBD1 as a possible D gene (6 bases). The CDR3 totals 15 residues. The germline V and J ends were trimmed by 6 bases and 0 bases, with 11 bases remaining between them. Looked up from germline, CDR1 is MDHEN and CDR2 is SYDVKM. The CDR3: CASRGGRATNEKLFF. The CDR3 nucleotides read TGTGCCAGCAGAGGGGGGAGAGCAACTAATGAAAAACTGTTTTTT.

The gene calls are TRBV7-3 and TRBJ2-2; TRBD1 or TRBD2 may be the D gene (6 bases each). Germline CDR1 reads SGHTA; CDR2 reads FQGTGA. CDR3 length: 13 residues. V lost 4 bases and J 7 bases, leaving 10 bases between the germline ends. The CDR3 DNA is TGTGCCAGCAGCTCGGGGGCTCTCGGGGAGCTGTTTTTT. As protein: CASSSGALGELFF.

This clonotype has ten or more counts. The rearrangement links TRBV14 to TRBJ2-3; TRBD2 matches at 13 bases. TRBJ2-7 explains the end of the DNA better; the J call may be wrong. Germline assignment: CDR1 SGHDN and CDR2 FVKESK. The CDR3 totals 15 residues. CDR3 loop: CASSPGLAGVWEQYF. The CDR3 coding sequence is TGTGCCAGCAGTCCCGGACTAGCGGGAGTCTGGGAGCAGTACTTC.

This chain joins TRBV7-2 and TRBJ1-2, with TRBD1 as a possible D gene (6 bases). Trimming removed 5 bases from V and 0 bases from J, with 19 bases in between. The germline V gene encodes CDR1 SGHTA and CDR2 FQGNSA. This CDR3 has 17 residues. The CDR3 DNA reads TGTGCCAGCAGCCAAAGGACGGGACACCTTACTAACTATGGCTACACCTTC. Its protein product is CASSQRTGHLTNYGYTF.

J is TRBJ2-7 and V is TRBV12-3 or TRBV12-4; a weak D match, TRBD1 (6 bases). This CDR3 is built from 16 residues. Trimming pared 0 bases from V and 2 bases from J, leaving 14 bases between. The CDR3 DNA is TGTGCCAGCAGTTTAGCCGGTGGGGGACAAACCTACGAGCAGTACTTC. It encodes CASSLAGGGQTYEQYF.

This clonotype was seen a few times. The chain joins TRBV24-1 to TRBJ1-2; D ambiguous. V was cut by 1 base and J by 4 bases, with 6 bases left in between. Germline V gives CDR1 KGHDR, CDR2 SFDVKD. The CDR3 consists of 13 residues. In DNA, the CDR3 is TGTGCCACCAGTGATTTAACCGGCTATGGCTACACCTTC. Translation: CATSDLTGYGYTF.